This T cell receptor beta chain comes out of a study of response to subunit inactivated influenza vaccine. Findings of the study overall: Authors proposed each seasonal influenza vaccination draws in few new T cells.

There are 14 residues in the CDR3. Germline V CDR1 and CDR2: MNHNS, SASEGT. The V and J ends lost 6 bases and 3 bases, in that order; junction bases with no gene match: 3. With regard to this clonotype: Its antigen is currently unknown.

TCRdb processed the RT-PCR reads anew with MiXCR; each CDR3 protein has one entry. Of hundreds of thousands of distinct CDR3 sequences in the sample, 25% were seen once. The starting material was CD4+ T cells sorted from PBMCs, obtained roughly 5 days after vaccination. The chain carries TRBV6-1 and TRBJ2-1, with 9 positions matching TRBD1. This TCR derives from a man aged 45-60 years who received an inactivated influenza vaccine. This chain's CDR3 is CASRNRGLYNEQFF. CDR3 nucleotide sequence: TGTGCCAGCAGGAACAGGGGGCTCTACAATGAGCAGTTCTTC.